This T cell receptor beta chain stems from a study of blood T cell repertoires in COVID-19. At the level of the study: Sites across the United States, Italy and Spain contributed samples from acute and convalescent COVID-19.

In the study's own analysis: Reference gene primer amplification yielded estimated nucleated cell counts. Sequencing used immunoSEQ multiplex PCR; TCRdb keeps in-frame clones, though not all of them. V, J and clone size reflect that table, while D and trimming were determined from the DNA. Here the sample spans roughly 380,000 clones, roughly 77% being singletons. This clone has just a few counts. Input material: peripheral blood. This sequence originates from a human donor with acute or convalescent COVID-19. The donor label of this sample is uncertain.

CDR3 nucleotides: TGTGCCAGCAGTTCCCGACAGGGGGCGCGTTATGGCTACACCTTC. The encoded protein is CASSSRQGARYGYTF. V and J are TRBV27 and TRBJ1-2, with 10 bases that match TRBD1. The CDR3 consists of 15 residues. V shed 4 bases and J 5 bases; nucleotides not matched to a gene: 7. Germline CDR1 and CDR2: MNHEY and SMNVEV (reference sequence).